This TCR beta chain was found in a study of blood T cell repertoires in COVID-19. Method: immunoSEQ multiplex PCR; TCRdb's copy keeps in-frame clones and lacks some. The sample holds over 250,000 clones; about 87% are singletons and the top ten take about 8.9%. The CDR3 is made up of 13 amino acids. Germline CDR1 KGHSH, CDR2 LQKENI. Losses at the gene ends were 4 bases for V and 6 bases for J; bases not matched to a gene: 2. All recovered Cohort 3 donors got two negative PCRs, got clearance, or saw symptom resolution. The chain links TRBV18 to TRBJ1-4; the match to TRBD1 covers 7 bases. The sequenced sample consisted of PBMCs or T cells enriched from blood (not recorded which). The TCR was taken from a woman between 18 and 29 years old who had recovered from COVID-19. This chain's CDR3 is CASSLGQDEKLFF. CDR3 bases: TGTGCCAGCTCACTCGGACAGGATGAAAAACTGTTTTTT.